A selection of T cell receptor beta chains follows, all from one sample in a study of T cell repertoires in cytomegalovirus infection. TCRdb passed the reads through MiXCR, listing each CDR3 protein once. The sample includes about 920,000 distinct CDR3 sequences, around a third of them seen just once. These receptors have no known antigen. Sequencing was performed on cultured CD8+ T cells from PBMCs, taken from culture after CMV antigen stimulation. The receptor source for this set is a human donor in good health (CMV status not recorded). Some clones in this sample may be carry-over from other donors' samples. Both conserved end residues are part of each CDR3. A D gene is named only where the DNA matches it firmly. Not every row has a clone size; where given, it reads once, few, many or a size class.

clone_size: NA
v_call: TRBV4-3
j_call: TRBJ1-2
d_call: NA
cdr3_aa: CASSQDRRNNYGYTF
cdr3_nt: TGCGCCAGCAGCCAAGATCGGCGGAATAACTATGGCTACACCTTC

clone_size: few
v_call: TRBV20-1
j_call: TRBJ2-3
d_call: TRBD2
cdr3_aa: CSASNLAGGTDTQYF
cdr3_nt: TGCAGTGCTAGTAACCTAGCGGGGGGCACAGATACGCAGTATTTT

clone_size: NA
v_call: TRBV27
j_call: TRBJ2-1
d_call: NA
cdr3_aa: CASSPLALGDEQFF
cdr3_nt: TGTGCCAGCAGTCCTCTAGCTCTGGGGGATGAGCAGTTCTTC

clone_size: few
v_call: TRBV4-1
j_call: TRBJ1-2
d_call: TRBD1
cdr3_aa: CASSQIGDRMHGGYTF
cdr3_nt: TGCGCCAGCAGCCAAATCGGGGACAGGATGCATGGGGGCTACACCTTC

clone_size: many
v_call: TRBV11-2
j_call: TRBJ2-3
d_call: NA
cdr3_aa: CASSLGFQGTFTDTQYF
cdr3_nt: TGTGCCAGCAGCTTAGGATTCCAGGGGACCTTCACAGATACGCAGTATTTT

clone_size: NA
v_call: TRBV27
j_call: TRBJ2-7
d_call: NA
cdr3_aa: CASSLRDWTHSEQYF
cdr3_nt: TGTGCCAGCAGTTTGAGGGACTGGACTCATTCCGAGCAGTACTTC

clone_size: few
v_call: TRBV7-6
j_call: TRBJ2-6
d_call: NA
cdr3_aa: CASSPGRDGANVLTF
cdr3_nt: TGTGCCAGCAGCCCGGGGCGGGATGGGGCCAACGTCCTGACTTTC

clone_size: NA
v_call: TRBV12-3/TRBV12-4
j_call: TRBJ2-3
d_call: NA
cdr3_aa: CASSFGGPVEYF
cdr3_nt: TGTGCCAGCAGTTTTGGCGGGCCGGTGGAGTATTTT

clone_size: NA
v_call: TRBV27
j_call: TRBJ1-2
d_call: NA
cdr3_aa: CASSHRTSGGYGYTF
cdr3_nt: TGTGCCAGCAGTCACCGGACCTCTGGTGGCTATGGCTACACCTTC

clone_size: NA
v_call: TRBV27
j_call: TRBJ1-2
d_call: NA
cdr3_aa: CASRPDSPLRGYTF
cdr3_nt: TGTGCCAGCAGACCGGACAGCCCGCTTCGGGGCTACACCTTC

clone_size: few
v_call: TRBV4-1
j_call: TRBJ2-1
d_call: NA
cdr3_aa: CASSQESVYNEQFF
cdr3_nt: TGCGCCAGCAGCCAAGAGAGCGTCTACAATGAGCAGTTCTTC

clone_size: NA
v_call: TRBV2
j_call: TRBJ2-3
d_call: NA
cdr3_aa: CASTLGQAPDTQYF
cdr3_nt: TGTGCCAGCACCCTCGGACAAGCTCCCGATACGCAGTATTTT